A single sample gave rise to the 11 T cell receptor beta chains below, sequenced in a study of cytomegalovirus exposure and HLA in healthy donors. Amplification used 60 Vbeta primers and 13 Jbeta primers. The table came from immunoSEQ multiplex PCR; TCRdb's copy has only in-frame clones and leaves some out. This table holds about 110,000 clones, under 90% found once. The sequencing sample was made of PBMCs. These TCRs come from a woman in her thirties in good health and CMV-seronegative.

The genes are TRBV27 and TRBJ2-7, with 11 bases identical to TRBD2. Germline CDR1 MNHEY, CDR2 SMNVEV (reference sequence). The J segment lost 6 bases and the V segment lost 2 bases, leaving 12 bases of the junction unmatched. The CDR3 extends over 17 amino acids. The CDR3 nucleotides are TGTGCCAGCAGTTTAAGGGGGATACTAGCGGGAGATCGCGAGCAGTACTTC. Translated: CASSLRGILAGDREQYF.

The chain joins TRBV6-6 to TRBJ2-7; perhaps TRBD1 as D (6 bases). This CDR3 contains 14 residues. V dropped 2 bases and J dropped 0 bases, with 8 bases sitting between them. Germline CDR1 MNHNY, CDR2 SVGAGI (reference sequence). Written as DNA, the CDR3 is TGTGCCAGCAGTTACGGGGACACCTCCTACGAGCAGTACTTC. Its protein is CASSYGDTSYEQYF.

Details on this clone: The same CDR3 can be traced to other DNA sequences in this sample. The rearrangement links TRBV6-1 to TRBJ1-1; perhaps TRBD1 as D (5 bases). Germline lookup yields CDR1 MNHNS and CDR2 SASEGT. With 0 bases removed from V and 11 bases from J, the gap between germline ends came to 16 bases. The length of the CDR3 is 14 residues. CDR3 protein: CASSEAGTAMGAFF. CDR3 sequence (DNA): TGTGCCAGCAGTGAAGCGGGGACTGCGATGGGGGCTTTCTTT.

The chain uses TRBV7-3 and TRBJ1-1, with 7 positions matching TRBD1. Unmatched junction bases numbered 2, after V lost 0 bases and J lost 1 base. This CDR3 comprises 15 residues. The germline V gene encodes CDR1 SGHTA and CDR2 FQGTGA. CDR3 residues: CASSLTPGGNTEAFF. The CDR3 DNA follows: TGTGCCAGCAGCTTAACTCCAGGGGGGAACACTGAAGCTTTCTTT.

J is TRBJ2-7 and V is TRBV4-2, with 14 bases that match TRBD2. The CDR3 extends over 16 amino acids. V lost 7 bases to trimming and J lost 3 bases; unmatched junction nucleotides: 8. In germline, CDR1 is LGHNA, CDR2 YNFKEQ. CDR3 bases: TGTGCCAGCAACCCATCTGGGACTAGCGGGAGCTACGAGCAGTACTTC. Protein product: CASNPSGTSGSYEQYF.

The rearrangement links TRBV6-5 to TRBJ2-2; 7 bases line up with TRBD1. The CDR3 covers 13 residues. CDR1 and CDR2 (germline): MNHEY, SVGAGI. Trimming removed 6 bases from V and 5 bases from J; junction bases left unmatched: 3. The CDR3 DNA follows: TGTGCCAGCAGGATACAGGGGACCGGGGAGCTGTTTTTT. Translating it yields CASRIQGTGELFF.

This clone was seen a few times. The V and J genes are TRBV10-3 and TRBJ2-7; TRBD2 aligns across 7 bases. This CDR3 has 17 amino acids. The germline CDR1 and CDR2 sequences are ENHRY and SYGVKD. V was pared by 3 bases and J by 3 bases, with 14 bases of the junction left unmatched. CDR3 residues: CAISERLADPRDYEQYF. For the CDR3, the DNA is TGTGCCATCAGTGAACGGCTAGCGGACCCGAGGGACTACGAGCAGTACTTC.

This chain joins TRBV5-1 and TRBJ2-1, with 9 bases lining up with TRBD2. CDR3 length: 15 residues. J was trimmed by 9 bases and V by 4 bases; bases with no gene match: 11. Germline CDR1 SGHRS, CDR2 YFSETQ. CDR3 nucleotide sequence: TGCGCCAGCAGCCTGACTAGCGGAGCCTTCGGTGAGCAGTTCTTC. Encoded protein: CASSLTSGAFGEQFF.

V and J are TRBV4-2 and TRBJ2-2; D may be TRBD2 (6 bases). The CDR3 is 17 residues long. Germline CDR1 and CDR2: LGHNA and YNFKEQ. The V gene lost 4 bases and the J gene lost 3 bases, with 18 bases spanning the gap. This CDR3 is CASSRQWLAEYTGELFF. CDR3 bases: TGTGCCAGCAGCCGGCAGTGGTTAGCGGAGTACACCGGGGAGCTGTTTTTT.

The rearrangement links TRBV19 to TRBJ2-5; 7 positions agree with TRBD2. The J call is in doubt because the DNA end fits TRBJ2-7 better. This CDR3 has 14 amino acids. The germline V gene has CDR1 LNHDA and CDR2 SQIVND (reference sequence). Here the CDR3 reads CASSSASGPYEQYF. The CDR3 coding sequence is TGTGCCAGTAGTTCGGCTAGCGGACCCTACGAGCAGTACTTC.

This chain joins TRBV5-6 and TRBJ2-1, with TRBD2 matching over 8 bases. V dropped 4 bases and J dropped 5; count of bases not matched to a gene: 11. The germline V gene encodes CDR1 SGHDT and CDR2 YYEEEE. The CDR3 is made up of 16 amino acids. DNA for the CDR3: TGTGCCAGCAGCCTCCGAGTTACGGGAGGGGACAATGAGCAGTTCTTC. Its translation is CASSLRVTGGDNEQFF.